This T cell receptor beta chain was recovered during a study of control samples from healthy donors and cancer patients. Between the trimmed V and J ends, which lost 0 bases and 7 bases, there was a span of 11 bases. The CDR3 spans 15 residues. Germline CDR1 is SGHRS and CDR2 is YFSETQ. Sequencing was performed with immunoSEQ multiplex PCR; in TCRdb, only in-frame clones are kept and a portion is missing. The repertoire holds 150,000 to 200,000 clones, about 92% seen once, with around 1.5% in the top ten. Sample: blood. The TCR comes from a man in his thirties or forties in good health. This sequence joins TRBV5-1 and TRBJ1-6; D is uncertain. CDR3 in amino acids: CASSLEGLGNSPLHF. As DNA, the CDR3 is TGCGCCAGCAGCTTGGAAGGGCTTGGCAATTCACCCCTCCACTTT.